The 28 T cell receptor beta chains below all came from one sample that was sequenced in a study of blood T cell repertoires in COVID-19. Profiled with immunoSEQ multiplex PCR; TCRdb holds only in-frame clones, not every one. In the table there are around 250,000 clones, roughly 82% of which are singletons. The specimen sequenced was peripheral blood. These receptors were obtained from a man older than 75 with acute or convalescent COVID-19.

The chain has TRBV28 and TRBJ1-2; D gene ambiguous. CDR3 length equals 15 residues. Trimming pared 2 bases from V and 4 bases from J, leaving 14 bases between. Germline V CDR1 and CDR2: MDHEN, SYDVKM. The CDR3 sequence is CASSLTPREGYGYTF. In DNA form, the CDR3 reads TGTGCCAGCAGTTTAACTCCCCGTGAGGGCTATGGCTACACCTTC.

The chain combines TRBV2 with TRBJ2-1; D not certain. V was cut by 0 bases and J by 14 bases, with 11 bases left in between. The germline V gene encodes CDR1 SNHLY and CDR2 FYNNEI. The CDR3 is 12 amino acids. CDR3: CASSEARNSEFF. The CDR3 DNA is TGTGCCAGCAGTGAAGCGAGGAACTCGGAGTTCTTC.

The chain couples TRBV6-5 to TRBJ2-5; 9 bases are shared with TRBD2. There are 14 residues in the CDR3. J gave up 5 bases and V 4 bases, and 5 bases lay outside the gene matches. Germline lookup yields CDR1 MNHEY and CDR2 SVGAGI. CDR3 loop: CASSFSGSRETQYF. CDR3 DNA: TGTGCCAGCAGTTTTAGCGGGAGTAGGGAGACCCAGTACTTC.

The rearrangement uses TRBV5-1 and TRBJ2-5; perhaps TRBD2 as D (6 bases). Trimming cost V 0 bases and J 7 bases, with 10 bases left between them. The CDR3 contains 13 residues. CDR1 is SGHRS and CDR2 is YFSETQ in the germline V gene. The CDR3 sequence is CASSLGRGRTQYF. The DNA for the CDR3 is TGCGCCAGCAGCTTGGGGCGGGGCCGGACCCAGTACTTC.

The rearrangement uses TRBV14 and TRBJ2-1; 7 bases are shared with TRBD1. This CDR3 has 14 amino acids. The germline gives CDR1 SGHDN, CDR2 FVKESK. The junction had 1 base not matched to a gene; V was cut back by 4 bases and J by 1 base. The CDR3 nucleotides are TGTGCCAGCAGCCCGACAGGGTCCTACAATGAGCAGTTCTTC. It translates to CASSPTGSYNEQFF.

V and J are TRBV2 and TRBJ1-4; D is perhaps TRBD1 (5 bases). The CDR3 has 12 residues. Germline CDR1 SNHLY, CDR2 FYNNEI. V was cut by 0 bases and J by 10 bases, with 6 bases left in between. The DNA of the CDR3 is TGTGCCAGCAGTGAAGCGGGGCCAAAACTGTTTTTT. Translation: CASSEAGPKLFF.

This clone was counted only a few times. This sequence joins TRBV25-1 and TRBJ2-1; TRBD1 aligns across 11 bases. V shed 3 bases, J shed 14 bases, and the junction held 9 bases outside the gene matches. CDR3 length: 14 amino acids. The germline V gene encodes CDR1 MGHDK and CDR2 SYGVNS. The CDR3 bases are TGTGCCAGCAGTGATTCGGACAGGGGGCCGAGGGAGTTCTTC. This gives the protein CASSDSDRGPREFF.

This chain connects TRBV5-5 to TRBJ2-7; maybe TRBD2 (6 bases). This CDR3 region has 14 residues. Trimming pared 1 base from V and 3 bases from J, leaving 11 bases between. Germline values: CDR1 SGHKS, CDR2 YYEKEE (reference sequence). The CDR3 sequence is CASSLSGLSYEQYF. CDR3 DNA sequence: TGTGCCAGCAGCTTGTCGGGACTGAGCTACGAGCAGTACTTC. Complete variable domain (other parts from reference TRBV5-5 and TRBJ2-7): DAGVTQSPTHLIKTRGQQVTLRCSPISGHKSVSWYQQVLGQGPQFIFQYYEKEERGRGNFPDRFSARQFPNYSSELNVNALLLGDSALYLCASSLSGLSYEQYFGPGTRLTVT.

V and J are TRBV9 and TRBJ2-1, with 15 bases lining up with TRBD2. The V gene end was trimmed by 4 bases and the J gene end by 7 bases; junction bases not matched to a gene: 12. The length of the CDR3 is 18 residues. Germline CDR1 is SGDLS and CDR2 is YYNGEE. For the CDR3, the DNA is TGTGCCAGCAGCCCCTCACACCGGACTAGCGGGAGGGAAAATGAGCAGTTCTTC. Its protein is CASSPSHRTSGRENEQFF.

The J gene is TRBJ2-2, the V gene TRBV7-3; tentatively, D is TRBD1 (5 bases). CDR3 size: 15 residues. Germline CDR1 reads SGHTA; CDR2 reads FQGTGA. The V end was cut by 4 bases, the J end by 0 bases, with 9 bases between. CDR3: CASSSQGSNTGELFF. The CDR3 bases are TGTGCCAGCAGCTCGCAGGGATCGAACACCGGGGAGCTGTTTTTT.

This chain connects TRBV6-1 to TRBJ2-7; D not resolved. Germline assignment: CDR1 MNHNS and CDR2 SASEGT. V shed 7 bases and J shed 0 bases, with 10 bases lying between them. The CDR3 has 13 amino acids. The CDR3 sequence is CASTTAGSYEQYF. In DNA, the CDR3 is TGTGCCAGCACTACCGCAGGCTCCTACGAGCAGTACTTC.

The chain uses TRBV6-2 or TRBV6-3 and TRBJ2-7, with no clear D. The germline V and J ends were trimmed by 0 bases and 5 bases, with 5 bases remaining between them. In germline, CDR1 is MNHEY, CDR2 SVGEGT. The CDR3 has 12 residues. The CDR3, as DNA: TGTGCCAGCAGTTACTCTCAGAACGAGCAGTACTTC. This sequence encodes CASSYSQNEQYF.

The chain joins TRBV6-1 to TRBJ1-1; D call uncertain. V lost 2 bases, J lost 4 bases, and 11 bases lay in between. CDR1 and CDR2 from the germline V gene are MNHNS and SASEGT. This CDR3 has 14 residues. The CDR3 loop reads CASSEMAGSTEAFF. For the CDR3, the DNA is TGTGCCAGCAGTGAAATGGCGGGTTCCACTGAAGCTTTCTTT.

J is TRBJ2-3 and V is TRBV6-4, with D possibly matching TRBD1 (5 bases). V was cut by 2 bases and J by 2 bases, with 14 bases left in between. The germline V gene has CDR1 MRHNA and CDR2 SNTAGT. The CDR3 contains 16 residues. CDR3 amino acids: CASSDGGNRHTDTQYF. CDR3 coding DNA: TGTGCCAGCAGTGACGGTGGGAACAGGCACACAGATACGCAGTATTTT.

There are a few counts of this clone. The same CDR3 arises from other DNA sequences in this sample as well. The chain has TRBV15 and TRBJ1-1; unclear D gene. The V gene's germline CDR1 is LNHNV and CDR2 YYDKDF (reference sequence). Deletions cut 0 bases from V and 0 bases from J, with 8 bases between. There are 15 residues in the CDR3. The DNA of the CDR3 is TGTGCCACCAGCAGAGATCGTGGCCTGAACACTGAAGCTTTCTTT. Translation gives CATSRDRGLNTEAFF.

In the case of this clone: Compared with germline, one end of the junction differs, possibly owing to a read error. The chain uses TRBV7-7 and TRBJ2-5; 8 bases match TRBD2. The CDR3 runs 15 residues. The germline V gene encodes CDR1 SSHAT and CDR2 FNYEAQ (reference sequence). The CDR3 here is CASSAATSGGETQYF. The CDR3 DNA sequence: TGTGCTAGCAGCGCGGCTACTAGCGGCGGAGAGACCCAGTACTTC. The whole variable domain, filled in from reference TRBV7-7 and TRBJ2-5, reads GAGVSQSPRYKVTKRGQDVTLRCDPISSHATLYWYQQALGQGPEFLTYFNYEAQPDKSGLPSDRFSAERPEGSISTLTIQRTEQRDSAMYRCASSAATSGGETQYFGPGTRLLVL.

J is TRBJ2-1 and V is TRBV29-1; 7 positions match TRBD1. The CDR3 extends over 13 amino acids. With 7 bases clipped from V and 3 bases from J, the junction kept 6 bases outside the gene matches. Looked up from germline, CDR1 is SQVTM and CDR2 is ANQGSEA. The CDR3 region is CSAVRDSYNEQFF. CDR3 nucleotide sequence: TGCAGCGCCGTCCGGGACAGCTACAATGAGCAGTTCTTC.

V gene TRBV27 combines with J gene TRBJ2-7; D ambiguous. V lost 5 bases to trimming and J lost 4 bases, with 3 bases between them. From germline, CDR1 is MNHEY and CDR2 SMNVEV (reference sequence). CDR3 length: 10 residues. The CDR3 protein is CASSRYEQYF. In nucleotides, the CDR3 is TGTGCCAGCAGTCGTTACGAGCAGTACTTC.

This clone came up once. This chain connects TRBV28 to TRBJ1-2, with unresolved D. There are 15 residues in the CDR3. From germline, CDR1 is MDHEN and CDR2 SYDVKM. Trimming removed 4 bases at V and 4 bases at J, with 16 bases between. The CDR3 sequence is CASSYPSGSVYGYTF. The CDR3 DNA follows: TGTGCCAGCAGTTATCCTTCAGGCTCCGTCTATGGCTACACCTTC.

The chain carries TRBV5-4 and TRBJ1-1; a weak D match, TRBD1 (5 bases). Germline CDR1 reads SGHNT; CDR2 reads YYREEE (reference sequence). V dropped 9 bases and J dropped 0 bases, with 9 bases sitting between them. CDR3 length equals 12 residues. The CDR3 region has the DNA TGTGCCACTTCGGGGGTGAACACTGAAGCTTTCTTT. It specifies CATSGVNTEAFF.

This sequence joins TRBV5-1 and TRBJ2-5; 7 nucleotides agree with TRBD1. The CDR3 loop spans 16 amino acids. Unmatched junction bases numbered 12, after V lost 3 bases and J lost 4 bases. Germline-derived CDR1 and CDR2 are SGHRS and YFSETQ. The CDR3, as DNA: TGCGCCAGCAGCTCCACGACAGGGAAGAGCAGAGAGACCCAGTACTTC. Protein: CASSSTTGKSRETQYF.

This chain connects TRBV12-3 or TRBV12-4 to TRBJ1-1; 7 bases agree with TRBD1. This CDR3 is 13 amino acids long. The ends lost 6 bases at V and 4 bases at J; junction bases unmatched: 5. Here the CDR3 reads CASSSTGTTEAFF. The CDR3 coding sequence is TGTGCCAGCAGCTCGACAGGGACCACTGAAGCTTTCTTT.

The chain uses TRBV7-8 and TRBJ1-5, with a weak D call TRBD1 (6 bases). CDR3 length: 15 residues. V was trimmed by 5 bases and J by 3 bases, leaving 14 bases between them. CDR1 is SGHVS, CDR2 FQNEAQ, per germline. The CDR3 reads CASSRTELHNQPQHF. The CDR3 DNA sequence: TGTGCCAGCAGCCGGACAGAACTACACAATCAGCCCCAGCATTTT.

This clone showed up just a few times. V usage is TRBV5-8 and J usage is TRBJ1-5; D is possibly TRBD1 (5 bases). CDR3 length equals 16 residues. Germline-derived CDR1 and CDR2 are SGHTS and YDEGEE. The V end was cut by 5 bases, the J end by 6 bases, with 21 bases between. The DNA for the CDR3 is TGTGCCAGCAGATCGGCCGGGACTCTTAGAGGTCAGCCCCAGCATTTT. This sequence encodes CASRSAGTLRGQPQHF.

The J gene is TRBJ2-1, the V gene TRBV3-1 (or the pseudogene TRBV3-2), with 15 bases matching TRBD2. This CDR3 contains 19 residues. The V segment lost 3 bases and the J segment 7 bases; nucleotides outside the gene matches: 13. Germline CDR1 reads LGHDT; CDR2 reads YNNKEL (reference sequence). In nucleotides, the CDR3 is TGTGCCAGCAGCCAGTGGGGACTAGCGGGGGGACAAAGGGGAAATGAGCAGTTCTTC. This sequence encodes CASSQWGLAGGQRGNEQFF.

The genes are TRBV13 and TRBJ1-6; TRBD1 agrees at 10 bases. From germline, CDR1 is PRHDT and CDR2 FYEKMQ (reference sequence). The CDR3 is 18 amino acids. The junction had 11 bases not matched to a gene; V was cut back by 5 bases and J by 4 bases. The DNA for the CDR3 is TGTGCCAGCAGCAGGACAGGGGGACTACATGAATATAATTCACCCCTCCACTTT. Its protein product is CASSRTGGLHEYNSPLHF.

V usage is TRBV4-1 and J usage is TRBJ2-7; maybe TRBD1 (5 bases). This CDR3 comprises 16 residues. V was cut by 1 base and J by 4 bases, with 17 bases left in between. Germline lookup yields CDR1 MGHRA and CDR2 YSYEKL. The DNA of the CDR3 is TGCGCCAGCAGCCAAGGCGAAGCAAGGGGAATTTACGAGCAGTACTTC. Its protein is CASSQGEARGIYEQYF.

This clone was found a few times. The chain carries TRBV5-1 and TRBJ1-1; D is possibly TRBD1 (6 bases). Germline CDR1 reads SGHRS; CDR2 reads YFSETQ. V lost 4 bases and J lost 4, with 17 bases in between. The CDR3 extends over 15 amino acids. This CDR3 reads CASSMGPNRVTEAFF. Here the CDR3 DNA reads TGCGCCAGCAGCATGGGACCTAACAGGGTCACTGAAGCTTTCTTT. Based on the CDR3 plus reference TRBV5-1 and TRBJ1-1, the full variable domain is KAGVTQTPRYLIKTRGQQVTLSCSPISGHRSVSWYQQTPGQGLQFLFEYFSETQRNKGNFPGRFSGRQFSNSRSEMNVSTLELGDSALYLCASSMGPNRVTEAFFGQGTRLTVV.